The TCR beta chain described here comes from a study of vaccination and CD4 T cells after COVID-19. Study as a whole: Post-COVID draws came a median around 100 days after diagnosis (range 35 to 161). The cells in question were stimulated using overlapping spike peptides derived from SARS-CoV-2, HCoV-NL63, HCoV-OC43 and HCoV-229E. General study points: A median approximately 83% of convalescent patients' SARS-CoV-2-reactive clones emerged only after vaccination.

Regarding this clonotype: Its antigen is unidentified.

This sample's treatment: approximately nine-day PBMC culture with coronavirus spike peptide pools or control peptides (ViraFEST assay). Peptide pools at 10 ug/ml and IL-2 at approximately 10 IU/ml were added to cultures of 1.8 million or so PBMCs per well. The Oncomine TCR Beta short-read assay was applied to DNA of cultured CD4+ T cells. TCRdb reprocessed the PCR reads via MiXCR and lists one record per CDR3 protein. The table shows thousands of distinct CDR3 sequences, with 80% occurring only once. Sequencing was done on a sample of CD4+ T cells from blood, cultured in vitro. This receptor was obtained from a human donor who had recovered from COVID-19.

The CDR3 bases are TGTGCCAGCAGCTTAAGGAGGTTGGCGAGACTGGGTACAGAAGCTTTCTTT. Protein: CASSLRRLARLGTEAFF. The chain has TRBV7-9 and TRBJ1-1; D not resolved. The germline CDR1 and CDR2 sequences are SEHNR and FQNEAQ (reference sequence). Trimming cost V 2 bases and J 8 bases, with 24 bases left between them. There are 17 residues in the CDR3.